Presented here are 24 T cell receptor beta chains from one specimen sequenced in a study of blood T cell repertoires in COVID-19. The protocol was immunoSEQ multiplex PCR, while the TCRdb copy is restricted to in-frame clones and leaves out a portion. Among hundreds of thousands of clones listed, approximately 88% were seen once. Sequenced material: PBMCs or T cells enriched from blood (not recorded which). These receptors all come from a woman aged 18-35 years who had recovered from COVID-19.

The chain joins TRBV28 to TRBJ1-3; perhaps TRBD1 as D (5 bases). CDR1 and CDR2 (germline): MDHEN, SYDVKM. The CDR3 runs 15 residues. Trimming took 6 bases from V and 2 from J, leaving 14 bases between them. CDR3 protein: CASRFSGFAGNTIYF. The CDR3 nucleotides read TGTGCCAGCAGGTTTTCAGGGTTTGCTGGAAACACCATATATTTT.

This chain uses TRBV28 with TRBJ2-3, with D hard to call. Germline lookup yields CDR1 MDHEN and CDR2 SYDVKM. V lost 6 bases and J lost 9, with 19 bases in between. The CDR3 length is 14 residues. The DNA of the CDR3 is TGTGCCAGCAGCCCCGCCCAGTCGGGTACCACGCAGTATTTT. It yields the protein CASSPAQSGTTQYF.

In nucleotides, the CDR3 is TGTGCCAGCAGCCCCTTTGGACAGGGGGCCGGAAACACCATATATTTT. Translation: CASSPFGQGAGNTIYF. The V and J genes are TRBV7-2 and TRBJ1-3; 11 bases are shared with TRBD1. V trimming: 5 bases; J trimming: 4 bases; junction bases outside the gene matches: 7. Germline V gives CDR1 SGHTA, CDR2 FQGNSA. This CDR3 has 16 residues. The full variable domain, completed using reference TRBV7-2 and TRBJ1-3, is GAGVSQSPSNKVTEKGKDVELRCDPISGHTALYWYRQSLGQGLEFLIYFQGNSAPDKSGLPSDRFSAERTGGSVSTLTIQRTQQEDSAVYLCASSPFGQGAGNTIYFGEGSWLTVV.

V is TRBV19 and J is TRBJ1-1; 7 nucleotides align to TRBD1. Germline CDR1 is LNHDA and CDR2 is SQIVND (reference sequence). Trimming removed 7 bases from V and 1 base from J; junction bases left unmatched: 9. This CDR3 spans 15 amino acids. CDR3 in DNA: TGTGCCAGTACTATGACAGGGTTCAAGAACACTGAAGCTTTCTTT. It translates to CASTMTGFKNTEAFF.

This clone was counted between two and nine times. The rearrangement links TRBV19 to TRBJ1-5; possible D gene TRBD1, 5 bases. The V gene's germline CDR1 is LNHDA and CDR2 SQIVND (reference sequence). There are 13 residues in the CDR3. V dropped 6 bases and J dropped 4 bases, with 10 bases sitting between them. The CDR3 region is CASRGGLNQPQHF. The DNA for the CDR3 is TGTGCCAGTAGGGGGGGTTTGAATCAGCCCCAGCATTTT.

The chain is built from TRBV3-1 (or the pseudogene TRBV3-2) and TRBJ1-5; possible D gene TRBD1, 5 bases. Germline V CDR1 and CDR2: LGHDT, YNNKEL (reference sequence). The CDR3 length is 14 residues. V lost 5 bases, J lost 4 bases, and 12 bases lay in between. The CDR3 nucleotides read TGTGCCAGCAGCTCAGGGTATTGGAATCAGCCCCAGCATTTT. It is translated as CASSSGYWNQPQHF.

The chain carries TRBV7-2 and TRBJ1-2; D gene unclear. V lost 0 bases to trimming and J lost 7 bases, with 6 bases between them. The CDR3 totals 12 residues. From germline, CDR1 is SGHTA and CDR2 FQGNSA. The CDR3 DNA reads TGTGCCAGCAGCTTAGCTGAGGGTGGCTACACCTTC. It is translated as CASSLAEGGYTF.

This clone came up a few times. The chain is built from TRBV28 and TRBJ2-7; the match to TRBD2 covers 10 bases. Trimming at V came to 5 bases and at J to 4 bases, leaving 8 bases not matched to a gene. The CDR3 contains 15 residues. Germline CDR1 is MDHEN and CDR2 is SYDVKM. CDR3 protein: CASSPPGAGGYEQYF. CDR3 DNA: TGTGCCAGCAGTCCCCCAGGAGCGGGAGGGTACGAGCAGTACTTC.

This clone has only a few counts. The rearrangement links TRBV6-5 to TRBJ2-7, with 9 nucleotides matching TRBD2. V was clipped by 7 bases and J by 0 bases; unmatched bases: 7. From germline, CDR1 is MNHEY and CDR2 SVGAGI. The CDR3 spans 15 residues. Here the CDR3 DNA reads TGTGCCAGCAAGAGGACTAGCGATAGCTCCTACGAGCAGTACTTC. Its protein product is CASKRTSDSSYEQYF.

On this clone itself: Other DNA sequences in the sample encode the same CDR3. DNA of the CDR3: TGTGCCAGCAGTTTGGGAGTCTATGGCTACACCTTC. This codes for CASSLGVYGYTF. J is TRBJ1-2 and V is TRBV28; D remains unclear. The CDR3 is made up of 12 amino acids. V shed 3 bases and J shed 4 bases, with 6 bases lying between them. Germline loops: CDR1 MDHEN, CDR2 SYDVKM.

The chain couples TRBV10-1 to TRBJ2-7, with 7 positions matching TRBD2. The CDR3 totals 15 residues. Looked up from germline, CDR1 is WNHNN and CDR2 is SYGVQD (reference sequence). Unmatched junction bases numbered 5, after V lost 3 bases and J lost 0 bases. CDR3 residues: CASSDGGGSSYEQYF. The CDR3 nucleotides are TGCGCCAGCAGTGATGGCGGGGGAAGCTCCTACGAGCAGTACTTC.

The J gene is TRBJ2-2, the V gene TRBV11-2; tentatively, D is TRBD1 (6 bases). Looked up from germline, CDR1 is SGHAT and CDR2 is FQNNGV. V lost 5 bases and J 5 bases, leaving 12 bases between the germline ends. CDR3 length: 14 residues. CDR3 residues: CASSGTGFTGELFF. CDR3 coding DNA: TGTGCCAGCAGCGGAACAGGGTTTACCGGGGAGCTGTTTTTT.

The chain links TRBV9 to TRBJ2-3; D unresolved. CDR3 length equals 11 residues. V lost 2 bases and J lost 6, with 4 bases in between. Per germline, CDR1 SGDLS and CDR2 YYNGEE. CDR3 sequence: CASSVGDTQYF. The CDR3 coding sequence is TGTGCCAGCAGCGTCGGGGATACGCAGTATTTT.

The chain recombines TRBV7-3 with TRBJ2-1, with D possibly matching TRBD2 (5 bases). V lost 2 bases and J 4 bases, leaving 6 bases between the germline ends. In germline, CDR1 is SGHTA, CDR2 FQGTGA. There are 13 residues in the CDR3. The CDR3 loop is CASSLSGYNEQFF. The CDR3 region has the DNA TGTGCCAGCAGCTTATCGGGGTACAATGAGCAGTTCTTC.

V is TRBV4-2 and J is TRBJ2-7; D remains ambiguous. The germline gives CDR1 LGHNA, CDR2 YNFKEQ. V lost 0 bases and J lost 4, with 4 bases in between. The CDR3 spans 12 residues. For the CDR3, the DNA is TGTGCCAGCAGCCAAGATCGGTACGAGCAGTACTTC. Its translation is CASSQDRYEQYF.

This clone was recorded only once. The chain joins TRBV27 to TRBJ2-2, with 9 nucleotides matching TRBD2. Germline loops: CDR1 MNHEY, CDR2 SMNVEV (reference sequence). CDR3 length: 17 amino acids. J gave up 4 bases and V 3 bases, and 9 bases lay outside the gene matches. The CDR3 here is CASSLVGGGAPTGELFF. The CDR3 DNA is TGTGCCAGCAGTTTGGTGGGCGGGGGGGCTCCCACCGGGGAGCTGTTTTTT.

V gene TRBV13 combines with J gene TRBJ2-2, with D possibly TRBD1 on 7 matching bases. V shed 4 bases and J shed 1 base, with 16 bases lying between them. The CDR3 covers 17 residues. Per the germline V gene, CDR1 is PRHDT and CDR2 is FYEKMQ (reference sequence). The CDR3 sequence: CASSSAGRGVNTGELFF. The CDR3 DNA is TGTGCCAGCAGCTCCGCCGGCAGGGGGGTGAACACCGGGGAGCTGTTTTTT.

V and J are TRBV10-3 and TRBJ1-1; no definite D call. The germline V gene encodes CDR1 ENHRY and CDR2 SYGVKD. The V end was cut by 5 bases, the J end by 2 bases, with 12 bases between. The CDR3 consists of 14 residues. CDR3: CAISPRVINTEAFF. CDR3 nucleotides: TGTGCCATCAGTCCCCGGGTGATAAACACTGAAGCTTTCTTT.

The rearrangement uses TRBV28 and TRBJ1-4; 10 bases fit TRBD1. The CDR3 consists of 17 residues. Germline V gives CDR1 MDHEN, CDR2 SYDVKM. V was pared by 4 bases and J by 6 bases, with 11 bases of the junction left unmatched. CDR3 DNA sequence: TGTGCCAGCAGTTCCCCCAGGACAGGGGGGGAATATGAAAAACTGTTTTTT. This gives the protein CASSSPRTGGEYEKLFF.

This chain uses TRBV15 with TRBJ2-7; TRBD2 matches 8 bases. This CDR3 region has 19 residues. The junction had 21 bases not matched to a gene; V was cut back by 3 bases and J by 5 bases. Germline CDR1 is LNHNV and CDR2 is YYDKDF (reference sequence). The CDR3 sequence is CATSRRAWVFQRETDEQYF. The DNA for the CDR3 is TGTGCCACCAGCAGGAGGGCTTGGGTCTTCCAGCGGGAGACCGACGAGCAGTACTTC.

V usage is TRBV5-1 and J usage is TRBJ2-3, with D perhaps TRBD2 (5 bases). Trimming pared 4 bases from V and 5 bases from J, leaving 8 bases between. Germline V gene lookup returns CDR1 SGHRS and CDR2 YFSETQ. CDR3 size: 12 residues. CDR3 amino acids: CASSREVDTQYF. The CDR3 bases are TGCGCCAGCAGCCGGGAAGTAGATACGCAGTATTTT.

The V gene is TRBV7-6, the J gene TRBJ2-3; D remains unclear. CDR3 length equals 16 residues. Trimming left V 5 bases short and J 6 bases short, with 21 bases between. CDR1 SGHVS and CDR2 FNYEAQ come from the germline V gene. CDR3 residues: CASSARRSRVVDTQYF. In nucleotides, the CDR3 is TGTGCCAGCAGCGCCCGGAGATCCCGGGTTGTGGATACGCAGTATTTT.

The sample holds a few counts of this clone. The V gene is TRBV28, the J gene TRBJ1-5; TRBD1 matches at 9 bases. CDR1 and CDR2 from the germline V gene are MDHEN and SYDVKM. V was clipped by 4 bases and J by 7 bases; unmatched bases: 2. The CDR3 covers 13 residues. This chain's CDR3 is CASSSTGGQPQHF. The CDR3 DNA is TGTGCCAGCAGTTCCACAGGGGGCCAGCCCCAGCATTTT.

V gene TRBV9 combines with J gene TRBJ2-5, with D perhaps matching TRBD2 (5 bases). CDR1 and CDR2 (germline): SGDLS, YYNGEE. The CDR3 has 13 amino acids. Trimming shortened V by 3 bases and J by 0 bases, and 6 bases separated the two germline ends. The CDR3 sequence: CASSGTDQETQYF. The CDR3 DNA reads as TGTGCCAGCAGCGGGACTGACCAAGAGACCCAGTACTTC.